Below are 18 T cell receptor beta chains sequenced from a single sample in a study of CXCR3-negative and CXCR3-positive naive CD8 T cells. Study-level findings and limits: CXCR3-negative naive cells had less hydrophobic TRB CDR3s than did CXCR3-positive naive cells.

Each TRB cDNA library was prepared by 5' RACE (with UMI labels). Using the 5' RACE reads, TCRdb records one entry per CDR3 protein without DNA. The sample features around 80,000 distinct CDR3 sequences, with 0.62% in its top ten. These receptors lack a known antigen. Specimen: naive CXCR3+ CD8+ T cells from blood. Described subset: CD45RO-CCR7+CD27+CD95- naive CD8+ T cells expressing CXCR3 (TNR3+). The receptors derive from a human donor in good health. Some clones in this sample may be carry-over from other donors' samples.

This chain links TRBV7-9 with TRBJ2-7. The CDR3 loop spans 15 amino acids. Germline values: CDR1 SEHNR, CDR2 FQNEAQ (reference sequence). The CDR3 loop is CASSLGPADSYEQYF.

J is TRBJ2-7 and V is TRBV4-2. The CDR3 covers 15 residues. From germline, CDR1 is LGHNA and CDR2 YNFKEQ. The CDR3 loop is CASSQVDRPSYEQYF.

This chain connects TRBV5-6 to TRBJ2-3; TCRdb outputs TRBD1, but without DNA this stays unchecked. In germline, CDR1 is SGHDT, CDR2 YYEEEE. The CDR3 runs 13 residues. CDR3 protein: CASSPGSSDTQYF.

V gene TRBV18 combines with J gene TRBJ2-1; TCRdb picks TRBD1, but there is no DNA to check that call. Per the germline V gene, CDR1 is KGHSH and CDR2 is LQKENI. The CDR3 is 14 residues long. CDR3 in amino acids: CASSLGQARNEQFF.

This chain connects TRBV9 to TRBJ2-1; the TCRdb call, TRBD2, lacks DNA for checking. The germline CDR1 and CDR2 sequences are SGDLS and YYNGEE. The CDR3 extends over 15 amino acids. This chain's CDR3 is CASSVASGSRNEQFF.

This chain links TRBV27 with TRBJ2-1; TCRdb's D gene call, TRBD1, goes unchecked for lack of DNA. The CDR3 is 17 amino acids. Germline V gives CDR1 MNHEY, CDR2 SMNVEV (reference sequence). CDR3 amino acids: CASSLSPREGLYNEQFF.

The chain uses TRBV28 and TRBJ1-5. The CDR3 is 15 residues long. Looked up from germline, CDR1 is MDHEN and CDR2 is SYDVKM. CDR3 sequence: CASSLYGYSNQPQHF.

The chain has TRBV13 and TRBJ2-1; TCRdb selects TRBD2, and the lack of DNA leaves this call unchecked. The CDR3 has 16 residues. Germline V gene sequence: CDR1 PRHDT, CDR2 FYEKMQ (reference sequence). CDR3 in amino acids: CASILTSGGPINEQFF.

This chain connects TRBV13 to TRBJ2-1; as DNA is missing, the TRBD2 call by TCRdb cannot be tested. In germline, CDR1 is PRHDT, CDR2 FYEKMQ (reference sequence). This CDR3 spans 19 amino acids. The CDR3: CASSPRVAGGPSSYNEQFF.

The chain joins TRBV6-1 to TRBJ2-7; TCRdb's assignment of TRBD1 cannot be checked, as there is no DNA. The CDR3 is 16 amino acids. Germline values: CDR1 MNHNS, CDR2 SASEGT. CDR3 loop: CASNFLGTDSSYEQYF.

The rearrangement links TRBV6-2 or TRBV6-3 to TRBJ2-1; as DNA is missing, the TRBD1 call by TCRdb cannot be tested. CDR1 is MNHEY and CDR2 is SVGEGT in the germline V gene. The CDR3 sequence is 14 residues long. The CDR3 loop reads CASSSGRQADEQFF.

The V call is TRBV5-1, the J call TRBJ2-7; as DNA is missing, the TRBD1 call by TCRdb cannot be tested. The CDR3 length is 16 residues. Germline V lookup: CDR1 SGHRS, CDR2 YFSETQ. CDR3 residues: CASSHPSGTASVEQYF.

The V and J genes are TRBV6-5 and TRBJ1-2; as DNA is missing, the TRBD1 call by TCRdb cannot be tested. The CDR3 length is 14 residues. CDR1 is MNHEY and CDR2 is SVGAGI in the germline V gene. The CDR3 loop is CASSYSKGFYGYTF.

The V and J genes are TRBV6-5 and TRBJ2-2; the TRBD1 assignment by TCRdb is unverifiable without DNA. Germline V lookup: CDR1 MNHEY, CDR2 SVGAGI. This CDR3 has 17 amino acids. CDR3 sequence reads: CASSYSAGRKGGGELFF.

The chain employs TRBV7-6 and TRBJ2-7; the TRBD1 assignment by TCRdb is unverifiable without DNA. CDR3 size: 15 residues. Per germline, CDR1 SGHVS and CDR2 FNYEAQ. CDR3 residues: CASSLEGAGSYEQYF.

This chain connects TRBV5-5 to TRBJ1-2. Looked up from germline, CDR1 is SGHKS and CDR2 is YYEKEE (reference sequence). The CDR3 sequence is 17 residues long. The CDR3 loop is CASSLGTGPSWGYGYTF.

The CDR3 sequence: CASSLRGGIEQYF. The V call is TRBV5-8, the J call TRBJ2-7; TCRdb proposes TRBD2, but this gene call is untestable without DNA. Germline CDR1 SGHTS, CDR2 YDEGEE. The CDR3 has 13 amino acids.

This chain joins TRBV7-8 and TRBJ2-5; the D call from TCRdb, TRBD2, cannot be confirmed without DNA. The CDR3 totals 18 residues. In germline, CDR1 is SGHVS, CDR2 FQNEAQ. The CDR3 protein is CASSLGSEREGPSETQYF.